These 14 T cell receptor beta chains came from one sample sequenced in a study of blood T cell repertoires in COVID-19. Here immunoSEQ multiplex PCR was the method, and the copy in TCRdb shows in-frame clones only, minus some. Of around 99,000 clones listed, approximately 88% are singletons. Sequencing was performed on peripheral blood. Every receptor here comes from a man aged 45 to 65 with active or convalescent COVID-19.

The chain is built from TRBV2 and TRBJ1-4, with TRBD1 as a possible D gene (6 bases). The germline gives CDR1 SNHLY, CDR2 FYNNEI. The V gene lost 8 bases and the J gene lost 4 bases, with 11 bases spanning the gap. The CDR3 length is 13 residues. The chain's CDR3 is CASQGPLNEKLFF. The CDR3, as DNA: TGTGCCAGCCAGGGGCCGCTTAATGAAAAACTGTTTTTT.

J is TRBJ2-7 and V is TRBV28; no reliable D call. CDR1 and CDR2 (germline): MDHEN, SYDVKM. This CDR3 spans 12 amino acids. Trimming took 6 bases from V and 3 from J, leaving 9 bases between them. Written as DNA, the CDR3 is TGTGCCAGCAGCTCCGCGAACTACGAGCAGTACTTC. The encoded protein is CASSSANYEQYF.

The chain uses TRBV11-3 and TRBJ1-2; 7 nucleotides align to TRBD1. Germline CDR1 reads SGHNT; CDR2 reads YENEEA. V was pared by 5 bases and J by 6 bases, with 15 bases of the junction left unmatched. CDR3 length: 16 residues. The CDR3 reads CASSRLRDSKKNGYTF. As DNA, the CDR3 is TGTGCCAGCAGCCGCCTCCGGGACAGTAAGAAAAATGGCTACACCTTC.

The chain carries TRBV9 and TRBJ1-3; 8 bases are a match to TRBD1. The germline gives CDR1 SGDLS, CDR2 YYNGEE. After removal of 4 bases from V and 0 bases from J, the junction contained 9 bases not matched to a gene. CDR3 length: 17 residues. CDR3: CASSSWGDRGSGNTIYF. CDR3 DNA: TGTGCCAGCAGCTCCTGGGGAGACAGGGGCTCTGGAAACACCATATATTTT.

In DNA form, the CDR3 reads TGTGCCAGCAGCATACTAGCCCTAGGGTACAATGAGCAGTTCTTC. This sequence encodes CASSILALGYNEQFF. This chain links TRBV11-2 with TRBJ2-1, with a possible D match to TRBD2 (6 bases). CDR1 is SGHAT and CDR2 is FQNNGV in the germline V gene. V was cut by 5 bases and J by 4 bases, with 15 bases left in between. This CDR3 is built from 15 residues. The whole variable domain, remainder taken from reference TRBV11-2 and TRBJ2-1, is EAGVAQSPRYKIIEKRQSVAFWCNPISGHATLYWYQQILGQGPKLLIQFQNNGVVDDSQLPKDRFSAERLKGVDSTLKIQPAKLEDSAVYLCASSILALGYNEQFFGPGTRLTVL.

The chain employs TRBV5-1 and TRBJ2-7; the D gene is possibly TRBD2 (6 bases). Germline-derived CDR1 and CDR2 are SGHRS and YFSETQ. The CDR3 totals 14 residues. Trimming cost V 3 bases and J 5 bases, with 15 bases left between them. The CDR3 loop is CASSSTSILDEQYF. The DNA of the CDR3 is TGCGCCAGCAGCTCCACTAGCATTCTGGACGAGCAGTACTTC.

This chain uses TRBV6-5 with TRBJ2-7; TRBD1 matches 9 bases. Germline V lookup: CDR1 MNHEY, CDR2 SVGAGI. V lost 6 bases to trimming and J lost 5 bases; unmatched junction nucleotides: 11. The CDR3 runs 15 residues. As DNA, the CDR3 is TGTGCCAGCAGGGACCGGAGGGACAGGGCCCACGAGCAGTACTTC. Its translation: CASRDRRDRAHEQYF.

This sequence joins TRBV5-4 and TRBJ1-2, with D tentatively TRBD1 (6 bases). Germline V lookup: CDR1 SGHNT, CDR2 YYREEE (reference sequence). Trimming took off 4 bases at V and 4 bases at J, with 17 bases between the two ends. The CDR3 sequence is 15 residues long. The CDR3 region has the DNA TGTGCCAGCAGCAGGGGTGCAGGGGACCTCTATGGCTACACCTTC. It specifies CASSRGAGDLYGYTF.

V gene TRBV5-6 combines with J gene TRBJ2-7; D is possibly TRBD1 (5 bases). V was clipped by 0 bases and J by 6 bases, with 7 bases between them. The germline V gene has CDR1 SGHDT and CDR2 YYEEEE. This CDR3 region has 12 residues. Here the CDR3 DNA reads TGTGCCAGCAGCTTGGCCAGGGTCGAGCAGTACTTC. As protein: CASSLARVEQYF.

CDR3 in amino acids: CASSPRVAGGETQYF. The CDR3, as DNA: TGTGCCAGCAGTCCCCGGGTAGCGGGAGGAGAGACCCAGTACTTC. The chain uses TRBV27 and TRBJ2-5; 10 positions match TRBD2. The length of the CDR3 is 15 residues. From germline, CDR1 is MNHEY and CDR2 SMNVEV (reference sequence). With V trimmed by 5 bases and J by 4 bases, 7 bases remained unmatched.

The J gene is TRBJ1-2, the V gene TRBV7-9, with D possibly TRBD1 on 5 matching bases. Trimming stripped 5 bases from V and 1 base from J, with 14 bases between. This CDR3 region has 15 residues. CDR1 and CDR2 from the germline V gene are SEHNR and FQNEAQ (reference sequence). CDR3 bases: TGTGCCAGCAGCCCCCAGGGCAGCTTTAACTATGGCTACACCTTC. Encoded protein: CASSPQGSFNYGYTF.

The genes are TRBV9 and TRBJ1-3; perhaps TRBD1 as D (6 bases). Germline V lookup: CDR1 SGDLS, CDR2 YYNGEE. This CDR3 contains 14 residues. Deletions cut 0 bases from V and 8 bases from J, with 12 bases between. DNA for the CDR3: TGTGCCAGCAGCGTAGGGGGGCTGGAACACACCATATATTTT. Translation gives CASSVGGLEHTIYF.

This chain joins TRBV30 and TRBJ2-7; a possible D gene is TRBD1 (6 bases). The germline gives CDR1 GTSNPN, CDR2 SVGIG (reference sequence). V lost 4 bases and J lost 6, with 16 bases in between. This CDR3 region has 13 residues. The CDR3 coding sequence is TGTGCCTGGACAACCAGGGGTCCAGGCGAGCAGTACTTC. This encodes CAWTTRGPGEQYF. Complete variable domain (other parts from reference TRBV30 and TRBJ2-7): SQTIHQWPATLVQPVGSPLSLECTVEGTSNPNLYWYRQAAGRGLQLLFYSVGIGQISSEVPQNLSASRPQDRQFILSSKKLLLSDSGFYLCAWTTRGPGEQYFGPGTRLTVT.

This clone was picked up one time. The J gene is TRBJ2-1, the V gene TRBV10-1; 10 nucleotides agree with TRBD2. The V and J ends lost 3 bases and 2 bases, in that order; junction bases with no gene match: 4. The CDR3 consists of 16 residues. Per the germline V gene, CDR1 is WNHNN and CDR2 is SYGVQD (reference sequence). The CDR3: CASSEAGGPPYNEQFF. The CDR3 region has the DNA TGCGCCAGCAGTGAAGCGGGAGGGCCTCCCTACAATGAGCAGTTCTTC.